This T cell receptor beta chain was sequenced for a study of shared clonotypes between healthy human individuals. The study, taken as a whole, reports: Generation probabilities were higher for clonotypes shared across all four sorted-subset donors than for unshared ones.

The assay ran at deep level. The repertoire was sequenced with immunoSEQ multiplex PCR; TCRdb's copy has only in-frame clones and lacks some. The top ten clones hold roughly 0.56% of a sample with more than 850,000 clones, about 80% of them seen once. Germline CDR1 is MGHRA and CDR2 is YSYEKL. This CDR3 has 14 residues. The germline V and J ends were trimmed by 0 bases and 0 bases, with 3 bases remaining between them. This clone appeared a single time. Its specificity is not known. This TCR derives from a young man in good health. Some clones in this sample may be carry-over from other donors' samples. The sequenced sample was memory CD4+ T cells from PBMCs. Stated subset: CD45RA-negative fraction. The chain employs TRBV4-1 and TRBJ1-5, with D unclear. CDR3 nucleotides: TGCGCCAGCAGCCAAGACAGTAGCAATCAGCCCCAGCATTTT. This translates into CASSQDSSNQPQHF.